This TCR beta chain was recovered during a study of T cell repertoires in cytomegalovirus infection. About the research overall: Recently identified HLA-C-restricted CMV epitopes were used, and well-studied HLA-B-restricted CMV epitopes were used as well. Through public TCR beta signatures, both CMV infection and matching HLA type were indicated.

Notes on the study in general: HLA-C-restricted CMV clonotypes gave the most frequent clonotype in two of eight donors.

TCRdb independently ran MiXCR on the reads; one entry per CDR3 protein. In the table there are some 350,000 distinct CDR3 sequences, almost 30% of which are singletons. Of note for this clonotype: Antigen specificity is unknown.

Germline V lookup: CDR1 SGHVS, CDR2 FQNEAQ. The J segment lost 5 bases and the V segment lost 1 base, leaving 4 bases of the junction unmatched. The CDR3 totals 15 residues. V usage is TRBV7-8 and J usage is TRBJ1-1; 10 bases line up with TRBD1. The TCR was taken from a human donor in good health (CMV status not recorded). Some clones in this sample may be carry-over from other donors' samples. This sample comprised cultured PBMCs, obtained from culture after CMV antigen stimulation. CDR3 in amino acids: CASSLVDRGLTEAFF. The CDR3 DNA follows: TGTGCCAGCAGCTTAGTAGACAGGGGGCTTACTGAAGCTTTCTTT. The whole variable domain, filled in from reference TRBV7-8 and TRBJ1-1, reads GAGVSQSPRYKVAKRGQDVALRCDPISGHVSLFWYQQALGQGPEFLTYFQNEAQLDKSGLPSDRFFAERPEGSVSTLKIQRTQQEDSAVYLCASSLVDRGLTEAFFGQGTRLTVV.